The subject of this entry is one T cell receptor beta chain. The germline V gene has CDR1 LGHNA and CDR2 YSLEER. There are 15 residues in the CDR3. V shed 2 bases and J shed 4 bases, with 9 bases lying between them. In the original analysis: Quantification of nucleated cells was approximated via reference gene primer amplification. Sequencing was performed with immunoSEQ multiplex PCR; in TCRdb, only in-frame clones are kept and a portion is missing. That table furnishes V, J and clone size, whereas the DNA furnished D and trimming. The sample holds 200,000 to 250,000 clones; around 86% are singletons and the top ten take more than 6.5%. The source of the sample is a study of blood T cell repertoires in COVID-19. Study context: Specimens from acute and convalescent COVID-19 originated in the United States, Italy and Spain. Sources were T cells, B-cell-depleted T cells, or PBMCs; the material itself was cDNA or gDNA.

This clonotype originated in a woman aged 70-85 years with active or convalescent COVID-19. J is TRBJ1-6 and V is TRBV4-3; TRBD1 is a possible D gene (6 bases). Specimen: peripheral blood. CDR3 bases: TGCGCCAGCAGCCAATCACAGGGTTATAATTCACCCCTCCACTTT. This sequence encodes CASSQSQGYNSPLHF.